Given below is one T cell receptor beta chain in context. The antigen remains unidentified. The sample belongs to a study of T cell repertoires in cytomegalovirus infection. Across the study: Matching HLA type, along with CMV infection, was indicated by public TCR beta signatures. Findings and limits, study-wide: HLA-C-restricted TCR beta clonotypes specific for CMV led the ex vivo response. CMV carriers having the relevant HLA were flagged by cumulative public TCR beta family frequency.

The V gene's germline CDR1 is SGHNT and CDR2 YYREEE (reference sequence). CDR3 length: 17 residues. V was shortened by 2 bases and J by 1 base, with 18 bases between the two germline ends. One entry per CDR3 protein results from TCRdb running MiXCR on the reads. This sample has about 300,000 distinct CDR3 sequences, with roughly a tenth found just once. Sequencing used PBMCs. The receptor was isolated from a human donor in good health (CMV status not recorded). Some clones in this sample may be carry-over from other donors' samples. The J gene is TRBJ1-1, the V gene TRBV5-4, with a weak D call TRBD1 (6 bases). This CDR3 is CASSFGGRNVENTEAFF. CDR3 DNA sequence: TGTGCCAGCAGCTTTGGGGGGCGAAATGTAGAGAACACTGAAGCTTTCTTT.